The clone carrying this T cell receptor beta chain was counted ten times or more. This record belongs to a study of metastatic and nonmetastatic thyroid tumors. In the original processing: CDR3 differences across clinicopathological groups were used to build a distant-metastasis classifier for papillary thyroid cancer. TCRdb reanalyzed the PCR reads via MiXCR. It is TCRdb's table, rather than the study itself, that gives the V and J calls and clone size. This sample yields around 20,000 clones, of which approximately 10% are seen a single time; approximately 8.1% belongs to the top ten. Among the patients, none had received any treatment before thyroid surgery. This CDR3 has 15 amino acids. Deletions cut 1 base from V and 6 bases from J, with 14 bases between. Germline-derived CDR1 and CDR2 are SGHKS and YYEKEE (reference sequence).

The clonotype was recovered from a female donor with papillary thyroid cancer or a benign thyroid nodule (not recorded which). Some clones in this sample may be carry-over from other donors' samples. V and J are TRBV5-5 and TRBJ2-1, with D maybe TRBD2 (5 bases). Sequencing used blood. CDR3 loop: CASSLSRENFNEQFF. CDR3 bases: TGTGCCAGCAGCTTGTCCCGGGAAAACTTCAATGAGCAGTTCTTC.